Presented here are 25 T cell receptor beta chains from one specimen sequenced in a study of chemoradiotherapy in HPV16-positive cancers. Here immunoSEQ multiplex PCR was the method, and the copy in TCRdb shows in-frame clones only, minus some. The sample yields under 5,500 clones, about 67% seen once. The sequencing used tumor tissue, collected from a patient who underwent chemoradiotherapy. The receptors were sampled from a human donor with HPV-associated anogenital cancer.

The table lists this clone with a few counts. The junction differs from germline at one of its ends, possibly a read error. The rearrangement links TRBV11-3 to TRBJ2-1, with 8 bases identical to TRBD2. This CDR3 region has 15 residues. Looked up from germline, CDR1 is SGHNT and CDR2 is YENEEA. In nucleotides, the CDR3 is TGTGCCAGCACCTTAGCGGGGAACTCCTACAATGAGCAGTTCTTC. Its translation is CASTLAGNSYNEQFF.

This rearrangement joins TRBV18 to TRBJ1-1, with 9 nucleotides matching TRBD1. The CDR3 is 19 amino acids. Germline V gene data show CDR1 as KGHSH and CDR2 as LQKENI. V trimming: 3 bases; J trimming: 4 bases; junction bases outside the gene matches: 18. The DNA for the CDR3 is TGTGCCAGCTCACCCTACTCGAATAAATGGACAGGGGTGGGCACTGAAGCTTTCTTT. Translation gives CASSPYSNKWTGVGTEAFF.

With regard to this clone: At one end the junction does not follow the germline gene, possibly because of a read error. This chain joins TRBV7-7 and TRBJ2-1, with 8 bases matching TRBD2. Per germline, CDR1 SSHAT and CDR2 FNYEAQ (reference sequence). The CDR3 covers 15 residues. CDR3 in amino acids: CASSLQLADYNEQFF. CDR3 sequence (DNA): TGTGCTAGCAGCTTACAACTAGCGGACTACAATGAGCAGTTCTTC. Looking up the rest from reference TRBV7-7 and TRBJ2-1 gives the full variable domain: GAGVSQSPRYKVTKRGQDVTLRCDPISSHATLYWYQQALGQGPEFLTYFNYEAQPDKSGLPSDRFSAERPEGSISTLTIQRTEQRDSAMYRCASSLQLADYNEQFFGPGTRLTVL.

This chain links TRBV5-1 with TRBJ2-7; D may be TRBD2 (5 bases). V lost 1 base, J lost 6 bases, and 14 bases lay in between. The CDR3 runs 14 residues. The germline CDR1 and CDR2 sequences are SGHRS and YFSETQ. In DNA, the CDR3 is TGCGCCAGCAGCTTGTCGGTCACGAGCGGCGAGCAGTACTTC. Protein sequence: CASSLSVTSGEQYF. The variable domain in full, with the rest retrieved from reference TRBV5-1 and TRBJ2-7, is KAGVTQTPRYLIKTRGQQVTLSCSPISGHRSVSWYQQTPGQGLQFLFEYFSETQRNKGNFPGRFSGRQFSNSRSEMNVSTLELGDSALYLCASSLSVTSGEQYFGPGTRLTVT.

This clone came up a few times. This chain connects TRBV5-1 to TRBJ2-5, with D tentatively TRBD1 (7 bases). The CDR3 covers 15 residues. From germline, CDR1 is SGHRS and CDR2 YFSETQ. Trimming removed 4 bases from V and 5 bases from J, with 18 bases in between. DNA of the CDR3: TGCGCCAGCAGCCAGGGACAGCCGGGGAGGGAGACCCAGTACTTC. It codes for CASSQGQPGRETQYF. Full variable domain (rest looked up from reference TRBV5-1 and TRBJ2-5): KAGVTQTPRYLIKTRGQQVTLSCSPISGHRSVSWYQQTPGQGLQFLFEYFSETQRNKGNFPGRFSGRQFSNSRSEMNVSTLELGDSALYLCASSQGQPGRETQYFGPGTRLLVL.

This chain joins TRBV21-1 and TRBJ2-1; the table's TRBD2 call for D was not verified on the DNA. TRBV21-1 is described as a pseudogene. The CDR3 has 15 residues. The CDR3 sequence is CASSARGSSYNEQFF. In DNA, the CDR3 is TGTGCCAGCAGCGCTCGGGGGAGCTCCTACAATGAGCAGTTCTTC.

V usage is TRBV6-1 and J usage is TRBJ1-2, with TRBD1 matching 7 bases. The trim removed 6 bases at V and 4 bases at J, leaving 5 bases unmatched. This CDR3 has 13 residues. The germline CDR1 and CDR2 sequences are MNHNS and SASEGT. This CDR3 is CASSGGQLYGYTF. The CDR3 bases are TGTGCCAGCAGCGGGGGACAGCTCTATGGCTACACCTTC.

For the CDR3, the DNA is TGTGCCAGTAGTATCCCCCGGGATGAGCAGTTCTTC. Translating it yields CASSIPRDEQFF. The chain has TRBV19 and TRBJ2-1; D is ambiguous. CDR3 length equals 12 residues. Germline loops: CDR1 LNHDA, CDR2 SQIVND (reference sequence). V was cut by 3 bases and J by 8 bases, with 8 bases left in between.

The chain is built from TRBV5-1 and TRBJ2-2, with a tentative D call TRBD1 (6 bases). Germline V lookup: CDR1 SGHRS, CDR2 YFSETQ. V was cut by 4 bases and J by 5 bases, with 12 bases left in between. This CDR3 spans 14 amino acids. CDR3: CASSGWTDTGELFF. For the CDR3, the DNA is TGCGCCAGCAGCGGATGGACAGATACCGGGGAGCTGTTTTTT. The variable domain in full, completed from reference TRBV5-1 and TRBJ2-2, reads KAGVTQTPRYLIKTRGQQVTLSCSPISGHRSVSWYQQTPGQGLQFLFEYFSETQRNKGNFPGRFSGRQFSNSRSEMNVSTLELGDSALYLCASSGWTDTGELFFGEGSRLTVL.

This clone has just a few counts. The chain employs TRBV27 and TRBJ2-6; D might be TRBD2 (7 bases). Germline V lookup: CDR1 MNHEY, CDR2 SMNVEV (reference sequence). V lost 7 bases and J lost 1, with 20 bases in between. The CDR3 consists of 18 residues. CDR3 in amino acids: CASTQSRGGGSGANVLTF. CDR3 nucleotide sequence: TGTGCCAGCACCCAATCTCGGGGAGGGGGTTCTGGGGCCAACGTCCTGACTTTC. Full variable domain (outside the CDR3, taken from reference TRBV27 and TRBJ2-6): EAQVTQNPRYLITVTGKKLTVTCSQNMNHEYMSWYRQDPGLGLRQIYYSMNVEVTDKGDVPEGYKVSRKEKRNFPLILESPSPNQTSLYFCASTQSRGGGSGANVLTFGAGSRLTVL.

The CDR3 is CASSTKNSLGTGVTGELFF. The CDR3 DNA reads TGCGCCAGCAGTACCAAAAACAGTTTAGGGACAGGGGTGACCGGGGAGCTGTTTTTT. V gene TRBV23-1 combines with J gene TRBJ2-2, with 10 bases that match TRBD1. TRBV23-1 is treated as an ORF (open reading frame) with a function not yet certain. V shed 5 bases and J 5 bases; nucleotides not matched to a gene: 17. This CDR3 is built from 19 residues.

This chain uses TRBV5-1 with TRBJ1-4; D is unclear. Deletions cut 4 bases from V and 0 bases from J, with 13 bases between. Germline-derived CDR1 and CDR2 are SGHRS and YFSETQ. The CDR3 is 16 residues long. In DNA form, the CDR3 reads TGCGCCAGCAGCAACGGAAACAGCGCAACTAATGAAAAACTGTTTTTT. Translated: CASSNGNSATNEKLFF.

The J gene is TRBJ2-5, the V gene TRBV30; weak D call: TRBD2 (5 bases). Trimming cost V 4 bases and J 1 base, with 13 bases left between them. The CDR3 is made up of 14 amino acids. Germline V gene sequence: CDR1 GTSNPN, CDR2 SVGIG (reference sequence). The DNA of the CDR3 is TGTGCCTGGAACTCCGGGAACCTCCAAGAGACCCAGTACTTC. Translated, it gives CAWNSGNLQETQYF.

V gene TRBV7-6 combines with J gene TRBJ2-7, with TRBD2 identical over 10 bases. Per germline, CDR1 SGHVS and CDR2 FNYEAQ. Losses at the gene ends were 5 bases for V and 4 bases for J; bases not matched to a gene: 8. This CDR3 comprises 15 residues. The DNA for the CDR3 is TGTGCCAGCAGCCAACAAGCGGGAGGGCCGTACGAGCAGTACTTC. The encoded protein is CASSQQAGGPYEQYF.

This clone has just a few counts. The chain recombines TRBV5-6 with TRBJ1-1, with D perhaps matching TRBD1 (5 bases). Germline CDR1 is SGHDT and CDR2 is YYEEEE. V was cut by 5 bases and J by 1 base, with 12 bases left in between. The CDR3 is made up of 14 amino acids. DNA of the CDR3: TGTGCCAGCAGTTTTGATGGGGGGAACACTGAAGCTTTCTTT. Amino acids: CASSFDGGNTEAFF.

CDR3 sequence: CASSFLGLAGAKNIQYF. The CDR3 DNA reads TGCGCCAGCAGCTTCCTGGGACTAGCGGGAGCCAAAAACATTCAGTACTTC. The V gene is TRBV5-1, the J gene TRBJ2-4, with TRBD2 identical over 12 bases. The CDR3 extends over 17 amino acids. The trim removed 2 bases at V and 0 bases at J, leaving 3 bases unmatched. Germline lookup yields CDR1 SGHRS and CDR2 YFSETQ.

This chain connects TRBV5-1 to TRBJ2-1; TRBD1 or TRBD2 may be the D gene (5 bases each). CDR3 length: 12 amino acids. The V gene lost 2 bases and the J gene lost 8 bases, with 8 bases spanning the gap. Germline loops: CDR1 SGHRS, CDR2 YFSETQ. The CDR3 bases are TGCGCCAGCAGCTTACGGGGCTATGAGCAGTTCTTC. Its protein product is CASSLRGYEQFF.

In this sample, this clone turned up a few times. This chain uses TRBV5-1 with TRBJ2-7; TRBD2 matches 11 bases. V lost 3 bases and J lost 4; bases outside the gene matches: 3. Germline V gene sequence: CDR1 SGHRS, CDR2 YFSETQ. This CDR3 has 14 residues. CDR3 nucleotide sequence: TGCGCCAGCAGCTCGGGGACTAGCGGATACGAGCAGTACTTC. It yields the protein CASSSGTSGYEQYF.

The J gene is TRBJ1-2, the V gene TRBV6-6, with TRBD1 as a possible D gene (5 bases). Germline CDR1 and CDR2: MNHNY and SVGAGI (reference sequence). This CDR3 has 15 amino acids. Between the trimmed V and J ends, which lost 5 bases and 5 bases, there was a span of 18 bases. For the CDR3, the DNA is TGTGCCAGCAGTCACCTACAGGAAAGGATGTATGGCTACACCTTC. Amino acid sequence: CASSHLQERMYGYTF.

The rearrangement joins TRBV5-1 to TRBJ2-3, with D tentatively TRBD2 (5 bases). Trimming stripped 1 base from V and 1 base from J, with 10 bases between. The length of the CDR3 is 15 residues. Germline assignment: CDR1 SGHRS and CDR2 YFSETQ. CDR3 in amino acids: CASSLSLRGTDTQYF. For the CDR3, the DNA is TGCGCCAGCAGCTTGAGTTTGCGGGGCACAGATACGCAGTATTTT.

The chain is built from TRBV7-9 and TRBJ2-1; D is unresolved. Trimming shortened V by 4 bases and J by 9 bases, and 10 bases separated the two germline ends. Germline CDR1 and CDR2: SEHNR and FQNEAQ (reference sequence). This CDR3 contains 12 residues. For the CDR3, the DNA is TGTGCCAGCAGCTCTAGTTACGGTGAGCAGTTCTTC. Translated: CASSSSYGEQFF.

This clone occurred a few times. This sequence joins TRBV27 and TRBJ1-2, with a tentative D call TRBD1 (6 bases). Looked up from germline, CDR1 is MNHEY and CDR2 is SMNVEV (reference sequence). V was trimmed by 1 base and J by 8 bases, leaving 11 bases between them. CDR3 size: 13 residues. CDR3 protein: CASSLFRGGGYTF. The CDR3 nucleotides read TGTGCCAGCAGTTTATTCAGGGGTGGGGGCTACACCTTC.

The chain combines TRBV9 with TRBJ1-1, with no clear D. This CDR3 has 13 residues. Germline V gene data show CDR1 as SGDLS and CDR2 as YYNGEE. The V end lost 2 bases, the J end lost 1 base, and 6 bases lay between the germline ends. The DNA for the CDR3 is TGTGCCAGCAGCGTCGCCGGGAACACTGAAGCTTTCTTT. It specifies CASSVAGNTEAFF. Full variable domain (rest looked up from reference TRBV9 and TRBJ1-1): DSGVTQTPKHLITATGQRVTLRCSPRSGDLSVYWYQQSLDQGLQFLIQYYNGEERAKGNILERFSAQQFPDLHSELNLSSLELGDSALYFCASSVAGNTEAFFGQGTRLTVV.

The chain links TRBV5-6 to TRBJ2-7, with TRBD1 matching 10 bases. Unmatched junction bases numbered 8, after V lost 4 bases and J lost 4 bases. The CDR3 loop spans 15 amino acids. Germline CDR1 SGHDT, CDR2 YYEEEE. The CDR3, as DNA: TGTGCCAGCAGCCTTGGACGGACAGGGGGGTACGAGCAGTACTTC. Its translation: CASSLGRTGGYEQYF.

V and J are TRBV6-1 and TRBJ1-4, with D perhaps matching TRBD1 (6 bases). V was cut by 6 bases and J by 4 bases, with 15 bases left in between. The germline CDR1 and CDR2 sequences are MNHNS and SASEGT. The CDR3 spans 15 residues. This CDR3 reads CASRGAGLGNEKLFF. The CDR3 DNA follows: TGTGCCAGCAGGGGGGCCGGGCTTGGTAATGAAAAACTGTTTTTT.